These T cell receptor beta chains were read from a single sample in a study of shared clonotypes between healthy human individuals. Repertoires were generated with immunoSEQ multiplex PCR, while TCRdb's copy carries only in-frame clones and drops some. The data show under 2.5 million clones, about nine tenths seen once. The specimen was naive CD4+ T cells from PBMCs. The receptors here all came from a man aged 18 to 29 in good health. Some clones in this sample may be carry-over from other donors' samples. The CDR3 runs from the conserved cysteine through the conserved F or W. D genes are given only for firm matches. A row's size may be missing; if present it is once, few, many or a size class.

abundance	j_gene	v_gene	d_gene	CDR3aa	CDR3nt
.	TRBJ1-6	TRBV10-3	.	CAITDSDNSPLHF	TGTGCCATCACGGACTCCGATAATTCACCCCTCCACTTT
.	TRBJ2-2	TRBV6-1	.	CASSDGPLSFVKRTGELFF	TGTGCCAGCAGTGACGGACCATTATCCTTTGTTAAACGGACCGGGGAGCTGTTTTTT
.	TRBJ2-1	TRBV4-1	TRBD2	CASSQERLAGGNEQFF	TGCGCCAGCAGCCAAGAACGGCTAGCGGGAGGGAATGAGCAGTTCTTC
.	TRBJ2-1	TRBV7-8	.	CASGRGNEQFF	TGTGCCAGCGGGAGGGGGAATGAGCAGTTCTTC
.	TRBJ1-2	TRBV27	TRBD1	CASSKKGQDYGYTF	TGTGCCAGCAGTAAAAAGGGACAGGACTATGGCTACACCTTC
.	TRBJ2-7	TRBV2	.	CASSGLQTYEQYF	TGTGCCAGCAGTGGGTTACAGACCTACGAGCAGTACTTC
.	TRBJ2-4	TRBV5-5	TRBD2	CASSWGTSGRENIQYF	TGTGCCAGCAGCTGGGGGACTAGCGGGAGGGAGAACATTCAGTACTTC
.	TRBJ2-7	TRBV7-2	TRBD2	CASSQRLAAYEQYF	TGTGCCAGCAGCCAAAGACTAGCGGCCTACGAGCAGTACTTC
.	TRBJ1-1	TRBV29-1	.	CSVEGGGHTEAFF	TGCAGCGTTGAAGGGGGGGGGCACACTGAAGCTTTCTTT
once	TRBJ1-3	TRBV7-2	.	CASSWGALGNTIYF	TGTGCCAGCAGCTGGGGGGCTCTTGGAAACACCATATATTTT
.	TRBJ2-7	TRBV11-2	.	CASSLGGITSEQYF	TGTGCCAGCAGCTTAGGGGGCATCACGAGCGAGCAGTACTTC
.	TRBJ1-4	TRBV5-5	TRBD1	CASSLLGGQGNEKLFF	TGTGCCAGCAGCTTGCTCGGGGGACAGGGCAATGAAAAACTGTTTTTT
once	TRBJ2-7	TRBV19	TRBD2	CASSAALSGNSYEQYF	TGTGCCAGTAGTGCGGCCCTCAGCGGGAACTCCTACGAGCAGTACTTC
few	TRBJ1-1	TRBV7-9	.	CATNRFRSEAFF	TGTGCCACCAACCGGTTTAGGTCTGAAGCTTTCTTT
few	TRBJ1-1	TRBV30	.	CAWSSRGNTEAFF	TGTGCCTGGAGCTCCCGGGGGAACACTGAAGCTTTCTTT
.	TRBJ2-1	TRBV19	TRBD1	CASRGTEYNEQFF	TGTGCCAGTAGGGGGACAGAGTACAATGAGCAGTTCTTC
.	TRBJ1-5	TRBV7-9	.	CASSLAGANNQPQHF	TGTGCCAGCAGCTTAGCAGGGGCAAACAATCAGCCCCAGCATTTT
few	TRBJ1-1	TRBV2	.	CASVQGSEAFF	TGTGCCAGCGTGCAGGGCAGTGAAGCTTTCTTT
once	TRBJ1-5	TRBV4-1	.	CASSQAAGVGVGQPQHF	TGCGCCAGCAGCCAAGCGGCAGGTGTTGGGGTTGGTCAGCCCCAGCATTTT
.	TRBJ1-5	TRBV28	.	CASRTGHGNQPQHF	TGTGCCAGCAGAACAGGGCACGGCAATCAGCCCCAGCATTTT
.	TRBJ1-2	TRBV7-9	.	CASSSVDGIYGYTF	TGTGCCAGCAGCTCAGTGGATGGTATATATGGCTACACCTTC
once	TRBJ2-7	TRBV18	TRBD1	CASSNLGQGSPSSEQYF	TGTGCCAGCTCCAACCTAGGACAGGGGTCCCCCAGTTCCGAGCAGTACTTC
.	TRBJ2-2	TRBV7-7	TRBD2	CASSRRLAGVPGELFF	TGTGCCAGCAGCAGAAGACTAGCGGGAGTTCCCGGGGAGCTGTTTTTT
.	TRBJ2-1	TRBV28	TRBD1	CASSSHPGTGASGEQFF	TGTGCCAGCAGTTCCCACCCCGGGACAGGGGCCTCGGGTGAGCAGTTCTTC
once	TRBJ2-7	TRBV27	TRBD2	CASSPSTAGNYEQYF	TGTGCCAGCAGTCCATCAACAGCGGGAAACTACGAGCAGTACTTC
.	TRBJ2-3	TRBV29-1	TRBD2	CSVVAGGTDTQYF	TGCAGCGTTGTGGCGGGAGGCACAGATACGCAGTATTTT
.	TRBJ2-5	TRBV7-9	.	CASSLARSGGETQYF	TGTGCCAGCAGCTTAGCGCGATCCGGCGGTGAGACCCAGTACTTC
.	TRBJ1-4	TRBV5-4	TRBD1	CASSLPGQTNEKLFF	TGTGCCAGCAGCTTACCGGGACAGACTAATGAAAAACTGTTTTTT
.	TRBJ2-7	TRBV27	TRBD2	CASSPHGRTKIYEQYF	TGTGCCAGCAGTCCCCACGGGAGGACAAAGATCTACGAGCAGTACTTC
.	TRBJ1-5	TRBV2	.	CASTLEQINQPQHF	TGTGCCAGCACGTTAGAGCAAATCAATCAGCCCCAGCATTTT
.	TRBJ2-3	TRBV6-1	.	CASRGDQRVTDTQYF	TGTGCCAGCAGAGGGGACCAACGAGTCACAGATACGCAGTATTTT
.	TRBJ1-5	TRBV28	.	CASSLRQYNQPQHF	TGTGCCAGCAGTTTAAGGCAGTACAATCAGCCCCAGCATTTT
.	TRBJ1-4	TRBV28	.	CASSFGPNEKLFF	TGTGCCAGCAGTTTTGGGCCGAATGAAAAACTGTTTTTT
.	TRBJ1-5	TRBV27	TRBD1	CASSSGQGARNQPQHF	TGTGCCAGCAGTTCGGGACAGGGGGCACGAAATCAGCCCCAGCATTTT
.	TRBJ1-1	TRBV19	.	CASSPTGNTEAFF	TGTGCCAGTAGCCCCACAGGTAACACTGAAGCTTTCTTT
.	TRBJ1-2	TRBV11-2	.	CASSFGTANYGYTF	TGTGCCAGCAGCTTCGGCACAGCTAACTATGGCTACACCTTC
.	TRBJ1-2	TRBV18	TRBD1	CASSPGTGGIYGYTF	TGTGCCAGCTCACCCGGGACAGGGGGCATCTATGGCTACACCTTC
.	TRBJ2-1	TRBV25-1	.	CASSEFEGSQYNEQFF	TGTGCCAGCAGTGAATTCGAGGGATCCCAGTACAATGAGCAGTTCTTC
.	TRBJ1-5	TRBV5-3	TRBD1	CARRKGQKYQPQHF	TGTGCCAGAAGGAAGGGACAGAAATATCAGCCCCAGCATTTT
.	TRBJ2-5	TRBV27	TRBD1	CASSSDRGLWETQYF	TGTGCCAGCAGTTCGGACAGGGGGCTTTGGGAGACCCAGTACTTC
.	TRBJ2-3	TRBV4-1	TRBD2	CASSPKVSGGRAGDTQYF	TGCGCCAGCAGCCCGAAAGTATCTGGCGGGAGGGCCGGAGATACGCAGTATTTT
.	TRBJ2-7	TRBV7-8	TRBD2	CASTSTSGKSSYEQYF	TGTGCCAGCACCTCTACCAGCGGGAAAAGCTCTTACGAGCAGTACTTC